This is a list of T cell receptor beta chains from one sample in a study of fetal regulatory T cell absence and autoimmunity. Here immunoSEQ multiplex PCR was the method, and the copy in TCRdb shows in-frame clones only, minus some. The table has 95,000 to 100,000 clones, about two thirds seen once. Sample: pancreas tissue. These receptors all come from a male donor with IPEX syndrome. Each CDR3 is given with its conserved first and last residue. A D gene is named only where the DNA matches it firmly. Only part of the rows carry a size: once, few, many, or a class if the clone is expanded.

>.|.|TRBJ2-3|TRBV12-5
TGTGCTAGTGGTTTAAGGAGTAGCACAGATACGCAGTATTTT
CASGLRSSTDTQYF
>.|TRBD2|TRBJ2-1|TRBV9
TGTGCCAGCAGCGAGAGCGGGGGCTACAATGAGCAGTTCTTC
CASSESGGYNEQFF
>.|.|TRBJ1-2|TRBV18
TGTGCCAGCTCCCGCGTAGTTAACTATGGCTACACCTTC
CASSRVVNYGYTF
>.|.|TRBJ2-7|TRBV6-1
TGTGCCAGCAGTGAAAGCGACTCCTACGAGCAGTACTTC
CASSESDSYEQYF
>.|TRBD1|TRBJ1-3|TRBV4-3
TGCGCCAGCAGCCAAGATGCCTGGGACAGGGGACTTTTTCTTTCTGGAAACACCATATATTTT
CASSQDAWDRGLFLSGNTIYF
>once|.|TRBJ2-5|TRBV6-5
TGTGCCAGCAGTCTTGGGGCGGGTGGGCAAGAGACCCAGTACTTC
CASSLGAGGQETQYF
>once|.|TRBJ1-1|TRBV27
TGTGCCAGCAGTTTATTCCGGGCCAACACTGAAGCTTTCTTT
CASSLFRANTEAFF
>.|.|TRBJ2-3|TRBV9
TGTGCCAGCAGCCCAACGAGAGATACGCAGTATTTT
CASSPTRDTQYF
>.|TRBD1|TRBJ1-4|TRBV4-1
TGCGCCAGCAGCCCGGCAGGGGGTCCCAGTTGGATTTTAGATGAAAAACTGTTTTTT
CASSPAGGPSWILDEKLFF
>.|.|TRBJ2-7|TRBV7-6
TGTGCCAGCAGCTTAGGGGGTAGAACCTACGAGCAGTACTTC
CASSLGGRTYEQYF
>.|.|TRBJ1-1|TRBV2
TGTGCCAGCAGTGAAGGTCGCGGTTTCATGAACACTGAAGCTTTCTTT
CASSEGRGFMNTEAFF
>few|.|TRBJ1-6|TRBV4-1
TGCGCCAGCAGCCAAGATACGAACGTCAGGGGATCACCCCTCCACTTT
CASSQDTNVRGSPLHF
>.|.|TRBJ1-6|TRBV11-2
TGTGCCAGCAGCTTTTTTAATTCACCCCTCCACTTT
CASSFFNSPLHF
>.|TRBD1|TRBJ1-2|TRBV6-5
TGTGCCAGCAGACCAGGACAGGGGGGTTTCTATGGCTACACCTTC
CASRPGQGGFYGYTF
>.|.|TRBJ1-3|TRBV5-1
TGCGCCAGCAGCTTCGAACCAGTCCAGGGTTCTGGAAACACCATATATTTT
CASSFEPVQGSGNTIYF
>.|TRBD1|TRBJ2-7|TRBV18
TGTGCCAGCTCTCCTATAGGGACAGGGCCCCACGAGCAGTACTTC
CASSPIGTGPHEQYF